This T cell receptor (beta chain) came from a study of shared clonotypes between healthy human individuals. Study results and limitations: The study generally estimated greater richness for naive than memory subsets.

Remarks on this clone: Its antigen is not known.

Germline V CDR1 and CDR2: SEHNR, FQNEAQ (reference sequence). The CDR3 has 15 amino acids. The V end lost 4 bases, the J end lost 7 bases, and 19 bases lay between the germline ends. Data came from immunoSEQ multiplex PCR; TCRdb stores just in-frame clones and leaves some out. The repertoire holds roughly 2.6 million clones, with roughly 92% as singletons. This receptor was obtained from a man between 18 and 29 years old in good health. Material: naive CD4+ T cells sorted from blood. Described subset: CD45RA+ positively selected. The chain recombines TRBV7-9 with TRBJ2-5, with D perhaps matching TRBD1 (6 bases). Here the CDR3 DNA reads TGTGCCAGCAGCTACGGACAGATCCAAGGGGGGACCCAGTACTTC. It yields the protein CASSYGQIQGGTQYF.